The following is a T cell receptor (beta chain) sequence with its context. There is no known antigen for this receptor. No clone much larger than this one lies a single base away; base qualities are absent. V ends up 4 bases short and J 5 bases short, with an unmatched junction base count of 14. Looking up the germline V gene yields CDR1 SGHRS and CDR2 YFSETQ. Including the terminal cysteine and phenylalanine, the CDR3 comprises 17 residues. Only the CDR3 DNA stays, 51 bases, in frame from base 1. This entry is derived from a study of T cell responses to AZD1222 COVID-19 vaccine (dated by TCRdb to the early 2020s). Background on the whole study: AZD1222 recipients with second doses at about 4 weeks or about 12 weeks were pooled, because spike-specific TCR depth and breadth did not differ between schedules. Trial participants were enrolled by age into 18-55, 56-69 and 70-plus year subgroups, with roughly 160, 29 and 62 TCR-sequenced participants respectively. A total of just over 230 trial participants underwent TCR sequencing, of whom about 200 had received two doses of AZD1222 and 26 had received two doses of the MenACWY control vaccine.

The CDR3 regions of human TCRbeta chains were subjected to immunosequencing. Under the source paper's analysis protocol: TCRs in the repertoires were matched against a reference library of SARS-CoV-2-specific TCRs that had been generated with the MIRA antigen-specificity platform. Breadth was defined as the fraction of unique TCRs that were SARS-CoV-2-associated. Depth was defined as the fraction of total T cells that were SARS-CoV-2-associated. Using the MIRA data, each spike-specific TCR was mapped to the spike region that the TCR reacts to and placed in a CD4 or CD8 class. Log10-transformed breadth and depth values were compared by one-way ANOVA with Sidak's multiple comparisons tests. In TCRdb, the immuneACCESS table is reduced to in-frame sequences with V and J assigned. These tables do not hold every clone; where another copy was compared, an unresolved V gene accounts for under half, and the others remain unexplained. The V and J calls and clone size are taken from that table; D and trimming were inferred from the DNA. In all, the sample holds around 110,000 clones, and 90% to 95% of those were seen once. The ten largest clones add up to approximately 3.1% of the sample.

Here is what the overall study found, with its caveats: In the small 56-69-year group, the increase in depth fell short of significance, most likely because of low power. Only 5 to 7 AZD1222 recipients were SARS-CoV-2 seropositive at baseline, limiting conclusions about previously exposed vaccinees. Spike-specific TCR breadth and depth rose significantly after two AZD1222 doses compared with day 0 and with MenACWY recipients. Nearly half of unique spike-specific TCRs reportedly recognized epitopes outside regions mutated in the B.1.351 and B.1.1.7 variants. Because no samples from the day 14 peak response were available, repertoires could be characterized only after the peak T cell response. Participants were mostly white British and included more females than males, and it was suggested by the authors that clonal diversity may have been underestimated. The vaccine-associated CD4 TCRs covered the entire spike protein, and the dominant responses fell in regions 160-218 and 743-854.

The label giving this sample's time point can be read as: baseline before first vaccination. Samples from vaccinated people were obtained from the UK trials COV001 and COV002, which included a single-blind randomized controlled phase 2/3 trial of AZD1222 (ChAdOx1 nCoV-19) in healthy adults. For TCRbeta chain sequencing, PBMC samples were collected from trial participants at day 0 and at day 28 after the second dose. The rearrangement joined TRBV5-1 to TRBJ2-1; a stretch of 8 junction bases matches TRBD2. This receptor was obtained from an adult in good health. This material consisted of peripheral blood, taken on day 0 of AZD1222 vaccination. The CDR3 in this case is CASSTGTSNFRDNEQFF. The DNA sequence is as follows: TGCGCCAGCAGCACGGGGACTAGTAATTTTCGGGACAATGAGCAGTTCTTC.